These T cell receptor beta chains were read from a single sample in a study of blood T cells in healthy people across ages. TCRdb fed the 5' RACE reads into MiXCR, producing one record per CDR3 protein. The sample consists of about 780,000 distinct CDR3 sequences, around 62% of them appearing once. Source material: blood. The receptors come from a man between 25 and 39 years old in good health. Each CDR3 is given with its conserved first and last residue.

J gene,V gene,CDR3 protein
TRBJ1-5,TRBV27,CASIPFNQPQHF
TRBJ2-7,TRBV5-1,CASGRTTWDGRAYEQYF
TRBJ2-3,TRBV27,CASEGRTGATDTQYF
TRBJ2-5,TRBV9,CASSVELDPSTQYF
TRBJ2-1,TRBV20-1,CSASTTGGTGIHEQFF
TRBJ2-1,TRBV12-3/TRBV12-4,CASSFGDTPNEQFF
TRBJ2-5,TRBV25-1,CASSELGGGQETQYF
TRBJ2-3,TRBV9,CASSVEASGAQGTQYF
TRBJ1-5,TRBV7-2,CASSLFVGGYQPQHF
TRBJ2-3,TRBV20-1,CSARDAGGSDTQYF
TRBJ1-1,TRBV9,CASSARTGGNTEAFF
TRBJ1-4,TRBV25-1,CASSDRQGRDEKLFF
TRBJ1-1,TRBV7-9,CASSFGDEGNTEAFF
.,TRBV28,CASSAPAGWDEQYF
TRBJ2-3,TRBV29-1,CSVEEEGQFTDTQYF
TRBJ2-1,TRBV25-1,CASSDHTSGGGNEQFF
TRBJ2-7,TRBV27,CASSWVRTGVYEQYF
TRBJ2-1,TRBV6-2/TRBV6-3,CASSYRAGVYNEQFF
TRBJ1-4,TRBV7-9,CASGLAPSRDWEKLFF
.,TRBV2,CASSEGRGSYNEQYF
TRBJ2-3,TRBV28,CASSLGPFPPDTQYF
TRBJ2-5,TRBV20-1,CSAGPGTGLPETQYF
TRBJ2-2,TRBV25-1,CASSGIGYTGELFF
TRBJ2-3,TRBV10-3,CAISRDRGTTDTQYF
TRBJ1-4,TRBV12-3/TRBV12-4,CASSLWGGTNEKLFF
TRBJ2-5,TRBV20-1,CSARPQTRNQETQYF
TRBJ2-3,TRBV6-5,CASSQGRSDSTDTQYF
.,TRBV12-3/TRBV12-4,CASKAPTNEQYF
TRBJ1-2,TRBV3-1,CASSLGTGANYGYTF
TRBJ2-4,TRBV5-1,CASSLPGQEDIQYF
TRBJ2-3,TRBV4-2,CASSQGRGGDTQYF
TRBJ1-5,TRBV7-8,CASSPARADSYSNQPQHF
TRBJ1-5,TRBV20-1,CSARRGGETSNQPQHF
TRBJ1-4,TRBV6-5,CASSYAPETNEKLFF
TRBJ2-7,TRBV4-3,CASSQDAGRYEQYF
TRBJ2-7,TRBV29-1,CSVEDRLAGEQYF
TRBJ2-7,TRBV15,CATSRAGGDHYEQYF
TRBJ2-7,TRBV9,CASTRTGYTYEQYF
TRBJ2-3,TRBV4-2,CTSSLPSGGGRTDTQYF
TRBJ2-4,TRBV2,CASSELVGTVTSSKNIQYF
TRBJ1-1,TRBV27,CAKAQFPGQGDTEAFF
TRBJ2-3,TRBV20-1,CSAMPPSGGGSTDTQYF
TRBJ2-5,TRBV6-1,CASSEDHPEQYF
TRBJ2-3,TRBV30,CAWSVGSGVTDTQYF
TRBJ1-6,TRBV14,CASSQGRGSLPLHF
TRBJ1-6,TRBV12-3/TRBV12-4,CASSKTGDVNSPLHF
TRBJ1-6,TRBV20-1,CSADRGSPLHF
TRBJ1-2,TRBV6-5,CASIRQGAQGYGYTF
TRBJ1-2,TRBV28,CASSPYGYTF